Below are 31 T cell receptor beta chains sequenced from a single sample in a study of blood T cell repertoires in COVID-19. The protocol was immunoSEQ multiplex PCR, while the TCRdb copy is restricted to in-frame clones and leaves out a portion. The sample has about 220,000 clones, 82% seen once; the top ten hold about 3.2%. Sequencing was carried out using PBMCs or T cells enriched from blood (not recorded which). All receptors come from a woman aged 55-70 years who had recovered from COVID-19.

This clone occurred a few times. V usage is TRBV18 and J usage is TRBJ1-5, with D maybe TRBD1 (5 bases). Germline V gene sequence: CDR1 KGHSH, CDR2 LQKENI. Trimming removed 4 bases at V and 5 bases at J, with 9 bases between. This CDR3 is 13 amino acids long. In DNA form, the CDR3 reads TGTGCCAGCTCACAAGACAGTGATCAGCCCCAGCATTTT. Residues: CASSQDSDQPQHF.

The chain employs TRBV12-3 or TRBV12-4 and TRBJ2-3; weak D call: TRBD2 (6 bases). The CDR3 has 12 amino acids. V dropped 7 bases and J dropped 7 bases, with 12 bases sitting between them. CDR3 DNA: TGTGCCAGCAATAACGGGGGAAATACGCAGTATTTT. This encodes CASNNGGNTQYF.

The CDR3 loop reads CASSPPRGGKNIQYF. The CDR3, as DNA: TGTGCCAGCAGCCCCCCCAGGGGCGGCAAAAACATTCAGTACTTC. The J gene is TRBJ2-4, the V gene TRBV7-2; D is perhaps TRBD1 (6 bases). The CDR3 is 15 residues long. The germline V gene has CDR1 SGHTA and CDR2 FQGNSA. Trimming left V 5 bases short and J 3 bases short, with 14 bases between.

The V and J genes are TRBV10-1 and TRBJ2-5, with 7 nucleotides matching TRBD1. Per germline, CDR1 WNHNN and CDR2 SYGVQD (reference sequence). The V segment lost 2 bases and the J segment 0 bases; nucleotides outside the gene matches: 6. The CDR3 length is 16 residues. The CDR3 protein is CASSEGGRGYQETQYF. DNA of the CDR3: TGCGCCAGCAGTGAGGGGGGCAGGGGGTACCAAGAGACCCAGTACTTC.

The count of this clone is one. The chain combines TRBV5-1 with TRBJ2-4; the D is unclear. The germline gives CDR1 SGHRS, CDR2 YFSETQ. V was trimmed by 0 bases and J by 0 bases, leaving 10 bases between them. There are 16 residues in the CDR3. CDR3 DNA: TGCGCCAGCAGCTTGGAATTTAGACTAGCCAAAAACATTCAGTACTTC. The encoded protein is CASSLEFRLAKNIQYF.

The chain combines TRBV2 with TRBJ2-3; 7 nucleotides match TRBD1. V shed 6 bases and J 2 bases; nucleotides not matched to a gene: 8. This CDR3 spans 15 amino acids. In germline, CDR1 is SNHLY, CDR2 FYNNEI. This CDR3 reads CASSAQGWYTDTQYF. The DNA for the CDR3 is TGTGCCAGCAGCGCACAGGGGTGGTACACAGATACGCAGTATTTT. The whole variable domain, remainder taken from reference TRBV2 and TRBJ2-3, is EPEVTQTPSHQVTQMGQEVILRCVPISNHLYFYWYRQILGQKVEFLVSFYNNEISEKSEIFDDQFSVERPDGSNFTLKIRSTKLEDSAMYFCASSAQGWYTDTQYFGPGTRLTVL.

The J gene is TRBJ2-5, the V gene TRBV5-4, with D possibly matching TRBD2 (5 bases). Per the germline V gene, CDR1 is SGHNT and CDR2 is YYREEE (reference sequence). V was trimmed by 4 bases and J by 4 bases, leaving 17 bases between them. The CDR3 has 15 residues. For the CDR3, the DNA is TGTGCCAGCAGCACTATCGAAACTAGGTTAGAGACCCAGTACTTC. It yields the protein CASSTIETRLETQYF.

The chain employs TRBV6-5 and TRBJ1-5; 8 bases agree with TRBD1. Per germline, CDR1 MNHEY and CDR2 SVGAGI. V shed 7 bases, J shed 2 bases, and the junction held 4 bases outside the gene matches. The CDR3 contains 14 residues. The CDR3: CASIAGGRNQPQHF. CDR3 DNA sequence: TGTGCCAGCATCGCAGGGGGCCGCAATCAGCCCCAGCATTTT.

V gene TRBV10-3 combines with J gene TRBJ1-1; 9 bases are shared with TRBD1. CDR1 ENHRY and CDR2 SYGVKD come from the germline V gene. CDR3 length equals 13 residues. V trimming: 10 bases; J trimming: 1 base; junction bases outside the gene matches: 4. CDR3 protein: CATEGQGNTEAFF. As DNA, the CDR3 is TGTGCCACCGAGGGACAGGGGAACACTGAAGCTTTCTTT.

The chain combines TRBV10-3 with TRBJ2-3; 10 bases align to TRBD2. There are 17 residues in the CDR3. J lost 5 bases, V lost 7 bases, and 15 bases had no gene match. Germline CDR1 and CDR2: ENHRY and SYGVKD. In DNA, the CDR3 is TGTGCCATCAATGGGGTAGCTAGCGGGAGCGGGGAAGATACGCAGTATTTT. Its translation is CAINGVASGSGEDTQYF.

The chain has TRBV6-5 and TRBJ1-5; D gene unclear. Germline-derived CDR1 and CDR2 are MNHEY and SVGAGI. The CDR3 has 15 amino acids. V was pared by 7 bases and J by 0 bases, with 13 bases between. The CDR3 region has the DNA TGTGCCAGCATCGGGCAGACTACTAGCAATCAGCCCCAGCATTTT. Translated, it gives CASIGQTTSNQPQHF.

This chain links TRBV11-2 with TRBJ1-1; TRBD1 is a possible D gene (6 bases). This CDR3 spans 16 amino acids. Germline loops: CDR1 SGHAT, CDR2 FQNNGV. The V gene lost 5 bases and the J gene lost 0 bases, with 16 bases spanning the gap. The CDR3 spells CASSPFRQGMNTEAFF. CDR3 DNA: TGTGCCAGCAGCCCATTCCGCCAGGGGATGAACACTGAAGCTTTCTTT.

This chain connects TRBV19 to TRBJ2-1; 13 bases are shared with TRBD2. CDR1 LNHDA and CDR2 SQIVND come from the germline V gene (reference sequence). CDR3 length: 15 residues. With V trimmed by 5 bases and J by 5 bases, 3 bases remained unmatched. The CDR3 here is CASSLGTSGNNEQFF. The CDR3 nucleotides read TGTGCCAGTAGTCTTGGGACTAGCGGGAACAATGAGCAGTTCTTC.

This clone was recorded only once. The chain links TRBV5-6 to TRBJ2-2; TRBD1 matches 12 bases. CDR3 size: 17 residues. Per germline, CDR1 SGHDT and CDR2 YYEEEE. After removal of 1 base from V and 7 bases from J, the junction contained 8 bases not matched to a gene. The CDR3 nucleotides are TGTGCCAGCAGCTTGTCCGGGACAGGGGGCTTTAACGGGGAGCTGTTTTTT. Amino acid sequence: CASSLSGTGGFNGELFF.

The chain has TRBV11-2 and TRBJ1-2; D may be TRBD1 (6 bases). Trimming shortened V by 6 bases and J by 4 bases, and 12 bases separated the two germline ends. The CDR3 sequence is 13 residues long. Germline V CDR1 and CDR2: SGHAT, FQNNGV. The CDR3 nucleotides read TGTGCCAGCAGTCCAACAGGGCTCTATGGCTACACCTTC. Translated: CASSPTGLYGYTF.

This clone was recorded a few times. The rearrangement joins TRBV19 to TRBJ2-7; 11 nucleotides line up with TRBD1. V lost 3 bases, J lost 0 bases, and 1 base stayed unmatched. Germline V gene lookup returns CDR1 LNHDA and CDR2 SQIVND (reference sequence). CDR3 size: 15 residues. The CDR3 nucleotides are TGTGCCAGTAGTATCGGGACAGGGGGCTCCTACGAGCAGTACTTC. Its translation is CASSIGTGGSYEQYF.

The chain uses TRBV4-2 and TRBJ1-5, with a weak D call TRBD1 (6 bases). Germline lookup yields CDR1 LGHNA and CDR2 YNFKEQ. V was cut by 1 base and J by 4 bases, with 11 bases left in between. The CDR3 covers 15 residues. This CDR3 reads CASSQGGPQNQPQHF. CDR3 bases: TGTGCCAGCAGCCAAGGGGGGCCGCAGAATCAGCCCCAGCATTTT.

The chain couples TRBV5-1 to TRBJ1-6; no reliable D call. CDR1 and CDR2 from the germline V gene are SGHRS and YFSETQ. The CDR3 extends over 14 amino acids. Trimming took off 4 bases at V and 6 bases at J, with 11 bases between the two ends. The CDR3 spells CASSQTSLNSPLHF. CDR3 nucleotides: TGCGCCAGCAGCCAAACATCTCTTAATTCACCCCTCCACTTT.

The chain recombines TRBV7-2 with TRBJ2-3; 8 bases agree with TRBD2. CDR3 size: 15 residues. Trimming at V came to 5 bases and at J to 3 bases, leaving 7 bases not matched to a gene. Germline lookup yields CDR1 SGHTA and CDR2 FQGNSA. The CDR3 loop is CASSLGAGVTDTQYF. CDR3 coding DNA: TGTGCCAGCAGCCTGGGAGCGGGAGTAACAGATACGCAGTATTTT.

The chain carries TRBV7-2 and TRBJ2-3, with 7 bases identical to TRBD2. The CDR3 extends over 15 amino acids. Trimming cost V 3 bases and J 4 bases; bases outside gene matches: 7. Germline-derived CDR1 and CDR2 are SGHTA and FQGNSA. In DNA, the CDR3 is TGTGCCAGCAGCTTCCTAGCGGTCCGGGCAGATACGCAGTATTTT. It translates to CASSFLAVRADTQYF.

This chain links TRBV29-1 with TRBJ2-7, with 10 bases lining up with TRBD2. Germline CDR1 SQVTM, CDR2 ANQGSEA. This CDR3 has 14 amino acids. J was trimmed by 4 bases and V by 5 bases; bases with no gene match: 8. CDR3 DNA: TGCAGCGTTCTTAGCGGGAGGCCCACATACGAGCAGTACTTC. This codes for CSVLSGRPTYEQYF.

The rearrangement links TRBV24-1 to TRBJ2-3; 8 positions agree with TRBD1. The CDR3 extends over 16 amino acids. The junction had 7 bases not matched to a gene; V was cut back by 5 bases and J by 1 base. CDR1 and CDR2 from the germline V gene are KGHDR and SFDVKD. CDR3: CATSAPDRDGTDTQYF. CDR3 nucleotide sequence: TGTGCCACCAGTGCCCCGGACAGGGACGGCACAGATACGCAGTATTTT.

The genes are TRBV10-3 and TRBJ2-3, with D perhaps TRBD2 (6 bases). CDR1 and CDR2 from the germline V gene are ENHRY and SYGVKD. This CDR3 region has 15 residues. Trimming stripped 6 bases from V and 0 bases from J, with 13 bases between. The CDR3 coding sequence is TGTGCCATCAGAAGGGGCGGGGATAGCACAGATACGCAGTATTTT. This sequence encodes CAIRRGGDSTDTQYF.

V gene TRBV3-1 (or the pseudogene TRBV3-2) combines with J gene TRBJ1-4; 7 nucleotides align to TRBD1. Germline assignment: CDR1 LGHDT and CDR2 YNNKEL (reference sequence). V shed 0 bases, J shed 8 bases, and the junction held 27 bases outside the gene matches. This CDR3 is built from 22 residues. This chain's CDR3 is CASSQDLFTGLEGDREREKLFF. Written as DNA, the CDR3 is TGTGCCAGCAGCCAAGATCTTTTTACGGGTTTAGAAGGAGACAGGGAGAGAGAAAAACTGTTTTTT.

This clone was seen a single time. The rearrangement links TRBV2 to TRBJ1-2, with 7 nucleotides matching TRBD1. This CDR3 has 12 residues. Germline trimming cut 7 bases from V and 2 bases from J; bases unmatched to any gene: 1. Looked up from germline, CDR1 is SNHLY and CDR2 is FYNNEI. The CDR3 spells CASIQGNYGYTF. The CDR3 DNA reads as TGTGCCAGCATACAGGGGAACTATGGCTACACCTTC.

The CDR3 protein is CASSFKSPGTGGRNYGYTF. The CDR3 DNA reads TGTGCCAGCAGTTTTAAAAGTCCCGGGACAGGGGGCAGGAACTATGGCTACACCTTC. J is TRBJ1-2 and V is TRBV27, with 12 bases identical to TRBD1. The CDR3 consists of 19 residues. From germline, CDR1 is MNHEY and CDR2 SMNVEV (reference sequence). The junction had 13 bases not matched to a gene; V was cut back by 3 bases and J by 2 bases.

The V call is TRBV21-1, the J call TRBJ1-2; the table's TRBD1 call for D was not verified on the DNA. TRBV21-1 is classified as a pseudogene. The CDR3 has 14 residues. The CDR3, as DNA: TGTGCCAGCAGCAAAGGGACAGAACCCGATGGCTACACCTTC. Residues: CASSKGTEPDGYTF.

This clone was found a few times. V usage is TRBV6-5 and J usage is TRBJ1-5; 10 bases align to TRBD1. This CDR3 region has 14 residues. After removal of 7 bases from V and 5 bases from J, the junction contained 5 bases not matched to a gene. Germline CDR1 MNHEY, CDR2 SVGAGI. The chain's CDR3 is CASNQDRGYQPQHF. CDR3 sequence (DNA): TGTGCCAGCAACCAGGACAGGGGGTATCAGCCCCAGCATTTT.

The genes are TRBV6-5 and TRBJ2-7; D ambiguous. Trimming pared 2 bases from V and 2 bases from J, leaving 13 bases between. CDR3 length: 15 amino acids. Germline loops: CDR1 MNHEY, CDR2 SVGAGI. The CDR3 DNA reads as TGTGCCAGCAGTTACCACCCCCAAAGAGCCTACGAGCAGTACTTC. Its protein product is CASSYHPQRAYEQYF.

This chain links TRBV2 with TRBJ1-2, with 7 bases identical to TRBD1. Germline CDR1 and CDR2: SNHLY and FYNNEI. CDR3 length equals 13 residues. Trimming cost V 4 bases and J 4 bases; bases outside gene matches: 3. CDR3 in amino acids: CASSATGTYGYTF. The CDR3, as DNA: TGTGCCAGCAGTGCGACAGGGACCTATGGCTACACCTTC.

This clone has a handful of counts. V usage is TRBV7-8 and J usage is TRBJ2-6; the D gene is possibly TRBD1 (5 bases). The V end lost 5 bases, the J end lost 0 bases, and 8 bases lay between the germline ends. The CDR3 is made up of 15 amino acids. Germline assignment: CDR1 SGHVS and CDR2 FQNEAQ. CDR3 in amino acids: CASSPGFSGANVLTF. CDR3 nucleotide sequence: TGTGCCAGCAGCCCAGGGTTCTCTGGGGCCAACGTCCTGACTTTC.